Below, 14 T cell receptor beta chains from the same sample are listed, as sequenced in a study of blood T cell repertoires in COVID-19. Sequenced by immunoSEQ multiplex PCR; TCRdb stores in-frame clones only, minus some. The table shows approximately 300,000 clones, with about 82% occurring only once. The specimen was peripheral blood. Every receptor here comes from a woman between 45 and 60 years old with acute or convalescent COVID-19.

The chain couples TRBV7-2 to TRBJ1-1, with TRBD1 identical over 7 bases. V trimming: 4 bases; J trimming: 10 bases; junction bases outside the gene matches: 15. The CDR3 sequence is 15 residues long. Germline loops: CDR1 SGHTA, CDR2 FQGNSA. The CDR3 DNA is TGTGCCAGCAGCTCCCAGATCGGACAGGCAGAGGGAGCTTTCTTT. Amino acids: CASSSQIGQAEGAFF.

Worth noting for this clone: At one end the junction does not follow the germline gene, possibly because of a read error. J is TRBJ2-1 and V is TRBV6-1; D might be TRBD1 (5 bases). The CDR3 covers 16 residues. In germline, CDR1 is MNHNS, CDR2 SASEGT. CDR3: CAGSAQQDAAYNEQFF. The CDR3 nucleotides are TGTGCCGGCAGTGCCCAACAGGACGCCGCCTACAATGAGCAGTTCTTC.

CDR3 region: CATRKTTGQGKETQYF. The CDR3 nucleotides read TGTGCCACCAGAAAAACCACGGGACAGGGTAAAGAGACCCAGTACTTC. J is TRBJ2-5 and V is TRBV15; the match to TRBD1 covers 9 bases. This CDR3 has 16 amino acids. The junction had 11 bases not matched to a gene; V was cut back by 6 bases and J by 3 bases. The germline CDR1 and CDR2 sequences are LNHNV and YYDKDF (reference sequence).

The V gene is TRBV11-3, the J gene TRBJ1-5; 8 bases match TRBD1. The CDR3 runs 16 residues. Germline V lookup: CDR1 SGHNT, CDR2 YENEEA. V lost 3 bases, J lost 0 bases, and 4 bases stayed unmatched. CDR3 in amino acids: CASSFMTGDSNQPQHF. Here the CDR3 DNA reads TGTGCCAGCAGCTTTATGACAGGGGATAGCAATCAGCCCCAGCATTTT.

This chain joins TRBV9 and TRBJ2-1, with D perhaps matching TRBD2 (6 bases). Deletions cut 3 bases from V and 6 bases from J, with 19 bases between. The CDR3 length is 16 residues. CDR1 is SGDLS and CDR2 is YYNGEE in the germline V gene. The CDR3 loop reads CASSGRLGGMVNEQFF. The CDR3 nucleotides are TGTGCCAGCAGCGGCCGACTGGGGGGAATGGTCAATGAGCAGTTCTTC.

This clone came up once. The CDR3 sequence is CASSPPGGPGNTIYF. CDR3 DNA: TGCGCCAGCAGCCCCCCAGGAGGGCCTGGAAACACCATATATTTT. The rearrangement links TRBV4-1 to TRBJ1-3; D is undetermined. The length of the CDR3 is 15 residues. The germline CDR1 and CDR2 sequences are MGHRA and YSYEKL. With 4 bases removed from V and 2 bases from J, the gap between germline ends came to 12 bases.

The rearrangement uses TRBV7-2 and TRBJ2-2; 8 bases match TRBD1. V shed 5 bases and J 3 bases; nucleotides not matched to a gene: 2. The germline V gene has CDR1 SGHTA and CDR2 FQGNSA. The CDR3 covers 14 residues. CDR3 sequence (DNA): TGTGCCAGCAGCCCGGACAGGGACACCGGGGAGCTGTTTTTT. Its translation: CASSPDRDTGELFF.

This sequence joins TRBV2 and TRBJ1-4, with 9 bases identical to TRBD1. V was pared by 6 bases and J by 8 bases, with 7 bases of the junction left unmatched. Germline CDR1 SNHLY, CDR2 FYNNEI. The CDR3 runs to 14 residues. The CDR3 sequence is CASSAGTGQEKLFF. The CDR3 bases are TGTGCCAGCAGCGCCGGGACAGGGCAGGAAAAACTGTTTTTT.

The rearrangement links TRBV27 to TRBJ2-5; TRBD2 matches 7 bases. V shed 10 bases, J shed 9 bases, and the junction held 11 bases outside the gene matches. The CDR3 extends over 12 amino acids. Germline loops: CDR1 MNHEY, CDR2 SMNVEV (reference sequence). CDR3 coding DNA: TGTGCCACCAAAACGGGCGCGGGGGCCCAGTACTTC. As protein: CATKTGAGAQYF.

This chain joins TRBV28 and TRBJ1-4; D is uncertain. The CDR3 covers 12 residues. With 7 bases removed from V and 8 bases from J, the gap between germline ends came to 11 bases. In germline, CDR1 is MDHEN, CDR2 SYDVKM. The CDR3 spells CASNEPLEKLFF. The DNA of the CDR3 is TGTGCCAGCAATGAGCCATTAGAAAAACTGTTTTTT.

The chain is built from TRBV18 and TRBJ1-3; D is possibly TRBD1 (6 bases). This CDR3 has 16 amino acids. V was cut by 3 bases and J by 3 bases, with 15 bases left in between. Germline assignment: CDR1 KGHSH and CDR2 LQKENI. CDR3 in DNA: TGTGCCAGCTCACCCGGGACATCGGGTGTTGGAAACACCATATATTTT. It specifies CASSPGTSGVGNTIYF.

The gene calls are TRBV30 and TRBJ1-3; the D gene is possibly TRBD1 (6 bases). Germline V gene data show CDR1 as GTSNPN and CDR2 as SVGIG (reference sequence). The CDR3 is 14 amino acids. V shed 8 bases and J shed 0 bases, with 14 bases lying between them. CDR3 sequence (DNA): TGTGCCGCCATCAGGGGTAACTCTGGAAACACCATATATTTT. It is translated as CAAIRGNSGNTIYF.

The chain combines TRBV18 with TRBJ2-5; tentative D call: TRBD2 (7 bases). Germline assignment: CDR1 KGHSH and CDR2 LQKENI. V shed 6 bases and J shed 4 bases, with 12 bases lying between them. This CDR3 has 13 residues. CDR3 sequence (DNA): TGTGCCAGCTCCCACAGGGAGGGAGAGACCCAGTACTTC. Encoded protein: CASSHREGETQYF. Together with reference TRBV18 and TRBJ2-5, the CDR3 gives the full variable domain: NAGVMQNPRHLVRRRGQEARLRCSPMKGHSHVYWYRQLPEEGLKFMVYLQKENIIDESGMPKERFSAEFPKEGPSILRIQQVVRGDSAAYFCASSHREGETQYFGPGTRLLVL.

This chain uses TRBV7-2 with TRBJ2-2; D gene uncertain. The CDR3 covers 14 residues. Trimming took off 2 bases at V and 5 bases at J, with 9 bases between the two ends. Germline V gene data show CDR1 as SGHTA and CDR2 as FQGNSA. This CDR3 reads CASSLSWATGELFF. The CDR3 nucleotides read TGTGCCAGCAGCTTAAGTTGGGCGACCGGGGAGCTGTTTTTT. Complete variable domain (other parts from reference TRBV7-2 and TRBJ2-2): GAGVSQSPSNKVTEKGKDVELRCDPISGHTALYWYRQSLGQGLEFLIYFQGNSAPDKSGLPSDRFSAERTGGSVSTLTIQRTQQEDSAVYLCASSLSWATGELFFGEGSRLTVL.